Below are 9 T cell receptor beta chains sequenced from a single sample in a study of beta chain features in type 1 diabetes. Study observations and caveats: TCRB CDR3 length was moderately but significantly reduced in all four CD4+ subsets of Type 1 diabetes patients.

What was sequenced were expressed TCRB transcripts, since all of the isolated RNA had been reverse transcribed. Sequencing used immunoSEQ multiplex PCR; TCRdb keeps in-frame clones, though not all of them. Counted here are about 160,000 clones, 6.5% to 10% occurring once; the ten biggest clones make up over 0.45%. These receptors have no identified antigens. The sequenced sample consisted of central memory CD4+ T cells from blood. Source of these receptors: a woman aged 18-35 years with type 1 diabetes.

The genes are TRBV5-4 and TRBJ2-2, with D maybe TRBD2 (6 bases). With 1 base removed from V and 1 base from J, the gap between germline ends came to 8 bases. The CDR3 loop spans 15 amino acids. The germline V gene has CDR1 SGHNT and CDR2 YYREEE (reference sequence). The CDR3 loop reads CASSLSSGNTGELFF. CDR3 in DNA: TGTGCCAGCAGCTTGAGTAGCGGGAACACCGGGGAGCTGTTTTTT. The variable domain in full, completed from reference TRBV5-4 and TRBJ2-2, reads ETGVTQSPTHLIKTRGQQVTLRCSSQSGHNTVSWYQQALGQGPQFIFQYYREEENGRGNFPPRFSGLQFPNYSSELNVNALELDDSALYLCASSLSSGNTGELFFGEGSRLTVL.

This clone was recorded a few times. This rearrangement joins TRBV6-5 to TRBJ1-3; D unresolved. Trimming took off 6 bases at V and 1 base at J, with 7 bases between the two ends. The germline V gene encodes CDR1 MNHEY and CDR2 SVGAGI. This CDR3 is built from 13 residues. CDR3 DNA sequence: TGTGCCAGCAGCAGATTTTCTGGAAACACCATATATTTT. As protein: CASSRFSGNTIYF.

In this sample, this clone turned up a few times. The J gene is TRBJ2-3, the V gene TRBV5-4; 10 nucleotides match TRBD2. Unmatched junction bases numbered 4, after V lost 1 base and J lost 5 bases. CDR1 is SGHNT and CDR2 is YYREEE in the germline V gene (reference sequence). The CDR3 is 15 residues long. CDR3 in amino acids: CASSLTSGTGDTQYF. CDR3 nucleotide sequence: TGTGCCAGCAGCTTGACTAGCGGGACCGGAGATACGCAGTATTTT.

This clone was observed a few times. The CDR3 DNA is TGTGCCAGCAGCATACTGAGGAGCACAGATACGCAGTATTTT. Its protein is CASSILRSTDTQYF. The chain uses TRBV11-2 and TRBJ2-3; D is unresolved. V lost 5 bases and J 0 bases, leaving 9 bases between the germline ends. Germline V gene sequence: CDR1 SGHAT, CDR2 FQNNGV. CDR3 length: 14 residues.

This clone was seen repeatedly, ten times or more. This chain joins TRBV30 and TRBJ1-1; D unclear. The V end lost 1 base, the J end lost 9 bases, and 12 bases lay between the germline ends. This CDR3 comprises 12 residues. Germline values: CDR1 GTSNPN, CDR2 SVGIG (reference sequence). CDR3 loop: CAWSGVGDQAFF. The CDR3 DNA reads as TGTGCCTGGAGTGGAGTCGGGGATCAAGCTTTCTTT.

V is TRBV4-3 and J is TRBJ1-2; D call uncertain. The CDR3 covers 15 residues. The germline CDR1 and CDR2 sequences are LGHNA and YSLEER. V was clipped by 0 bases and J by 4 bases, with 12 bases between them. The CDR3 here is CASSQDRLAGYGYTF. The CDR3 DNA reads as TGCGCCAGCAGCCAAGACAGATTGGCAGGCTATGGCTACACCTTC.

The chain carries TRBV7-2 and TRBJ2-7; a possible D gene is TRBD1 (7 bases). Trimming pared 5 bases from V and 3 bases from J, leaving 20 bases between. Germline CDR1 and CDR2: SGHTA and FQGNSA. The CDR3 length is 16 residues. CDR3 bases: TGTGCCAGCAGCGCCACCGCTGGGCAGGGGGGCTACGAGCAGTACTTC. Protein product: CASSATAGQGGYEQYF.

The chain combines TRBV4-2 with TRBJ2-1; 15 nucleotides align to TRBD2. The CDR3 contains 17 residues. Germline CDR1 LGHNA, CDR2 YNFKEQ. V trimming: 4 bases; J trimming: 4 bases; junction bases outside the gene matches: 5. CDR3 in amino acids: CASSRGLAGGGYNEQFF. For the CDR3, the DNA is TGTGCCAGCAGCCGGGGACTAGCGGGAGGTGGGTACAATGAGCAGTTCTTC.

The V and J genes are TRBV28 and TRBJ2-1; TRBD2 matches 7 bases. Per the germline V gene, CDR1 is MDHEN and CDR2 is SYDVKM. V was pared by 3 bases and J by 7 bases, with 6 bases of the junction left unmatched. The CDR3 is 14 amino acids. Here the CDR3 reads CASSFPSGKNEQFF. CDR3 DNA sequence: TGTGCCAGCAGTTTCCCTAGCGGTAAAAATGAGCAGTTCTTC.